The source of this TCR beta chain is a study of shared clonotypes between healthy human individuals. The V segment lost 5 bases and the J segment 7 bases; nucleotides outside the gene matches: 8. Germline V gene sequence: CDR1 SGHAT, CDR2 FQNNGV. This CDR3 region has 14 residues. The table came from immunoSEQ multiplex PCR; TCRdb's copy has only in-frame clones and leaves some out. This table has about 1.5 million clones, about 98% appearing once. The sequencing sample was made of naive CD4+ T cells sorted from blood. Subset defined: CD45RA+ positively selected. The origin of this receptor is a man aged 30 to 39 in good health. The V and J genes are TRBV11-2 and TRBJ2-7; 10 nucleotides match TRBD2. This CDR3 reads CASSPLAGDLEQYF. CDR3 bases: TGTGCCAGCAGCCCGCTAGCGGGAGATCTGGAGCAGTACTTC.